This T cell receptor beta chain was recorded in a study of cytomegalovirus exposure and HLA in healthy donors. Study as a whole: In terms of ancestry, the Caucasian-associated cluster contained 80% to 90% of the roughly 400 genotyped donors.

With 6 bases removed from V and 4 bases from J, the gap between germline ends came to 12 bases. The CDR3 extends over 14 amino acids. Germline loops: CDR1 MNHEY, CDR2 SVGAGI. PCR involved 60 Vbeta and 13 Jbeta primers. Sequencing used immunoSEQ multiplex PCR; TCRdb keeps in-frame clones, though not all of them. This table has about 200,000 clones, approximately 88% appearing once. The sequence was collected from a boy younger than 10 in good health and CMV-seronegative. Sequenced sample: PBMCs. The chain links TRBV6-5 to TRBJ2-2, with a tentative D call TRBD1 (7 bases). CDR3 loop: CASSPGGLTGELFF. The CDR3 coding sequence is TGTGCCAGCAGCCCAGGGGGGCTCACCGGGGAGCTGTTTTTT.